The 18 T cell receptor beta chains reported below all come from one sample, sequenced in a study of blood T cells in healthy people across ages. PCR was performed a second time for roughly 7 to 12 cycles using a sample-barcoded 5' primer and a J-beta primer mix. Via MiXCR, TCRdb re-called the 5' RACE reads, giving one row per CDR3 protein. Of 1.2 million to 1.5 million distinct CDR3 sequences listed, approximately 63% were seen once; the top ten hold over 5%. The sequenced sample consisted of blood. Receptors were obtained from a young man in good health.

In its sample, this clonotype was seen a few times. The chain links TRBV4-1 to TRBJ2-7, with D possibly matching TRBD1 (6 bases). Trimming took off 4 bases at V and 3 bases at J, with 16 bases between the two ends. Germline V gene data show CDR1 as MGHRA and CDR2 as YSYEKL. CDR3 size: 15 residues. For the CDR3, the DNA is TGCGCCAGCAGCCCCACTGAGACAGGAGACTACGAGCAGTACTTC. It yields the protein CASSPTETGDYEQYF.

The chain uses TRBV9 and TRBJ2-7, with no clear D. Trimming took off 0 bases at V and 3 bases at J, with 7 bases between the two ends. Germline CDR1 reads SGDLS; CDR2 reads YYNGEE. This CDR3 is built from 13 residues. CDR3 sequence (DNA): TGTGCCAGCAGCGTAGCTCCCGTCTACGAGCAGTACTTC. The encoded protein is CASSVAPVYEQYF.

This clonotype was recorded a few times. This chain uses TRBV29-1 with TRBJ2-1, with D perhaps TRBD2 (6 bases). Trimming stripped 7 bases from V and 2 bases from J, with 15 bases between. The CDR3 has 14 residues. Germline CDR1 SQVTM, CDR2 ANQGSEA. The DNA for the CDR3 is TGCAGCGCCCCCTCGGCGGGGCCCTACAATGAGCAGTTCTTC. Translation gives CSAPSAGPYNEQFF.

The gene calls are TRBV7-9 and TRBJ2-7; no definite D call. Trimming cost V 5 bases and J 4 bases, with 15 bases left between them. This CDR3 is built from 14 residues. Looked up from germline, CDR1 is SEHNR and CDR2 is FQNEAQ (reference sequence). CDR3 DNA sequence: TGTGCCAGCAGCGTCAACAGAGTGGCGTACGAGCAGTACTTC. Translating gives CASSVNRVAYEQYF.

The V and J genes are TRBV6-2 or TRBV6-3 and TRBJ1-2; 11 nucleotides match TRBD1. CDR3 length: 14 amino acids. Germline CDR1 reads MNHEY; CDR2 reads SVGEGT. The J segment lost 6 bases and the V segment lost 4 bases, leaving 4 bases of the junction unmatched. The CDR3 protein is CASSLRTGGNGYTF. The CDR3 bases are TGTGCCAGCAGTTTAAGGACAGGGGGCAATGGCTACACCTTC.

The rearrangement uses TRBV21-1 and TRBJ2-7; TRBD2 was called by the table and not checked on the DNA. TRBV21-1 is assigned pseudogene status. This CDR3 comprises 15 residues. CDR3 bases: TGTGCCAGCAGCAATGGACTAGCCGGTCCCTACGAGCAGTACTTC. Its protein is CASSNGLAGPYEQYF.

The J gene is TRBJ2-2, the V gene TRBV24-1, with TRBD1 matching over 8 bases. The CDR3 loop spans 15 amino acids. V lost 5 bases to trimming and J lost 5 bases; unmatched junction nucleotides: 6. CDR1 is KGHDR and CDR2 is SFDVKD in the germline V gene. The CDR3 reads CATSVRTGLTGELFF. The CDR3 coding sequence is TGTGCCACCAGTGTCCGGACAGGGTTGACCGGGGAGCTGTTTTTT.

The CDR3 reads CASSSSRGQTMTDGVDSGANVLTF. The DNA for the CDR3 is TGTGCCAGCAGCTCTAGTAGGGGACAAACTATGACGGATGGGGTCGACTCTGGGGCCAACGTCCTGACTTTC. V is TRBV11-1 and J is TRBJ2-6; D may be TRBD1 (6 bases). V lost 4 bases and J 0 bases, leaving 34 bases between the germline ends. The CDR3 has 24 residues. CDR1 and CDR2 from the germline V gene are SGHAT and FQDESV (reference sequence).

About this clonotype itself: At one end the junction does not follow the germline gene, possibly because of a read error. This sequence joins TRBV10-3 and TRBJ2-7, with D hard to call. The CDR3 length is 16 residues. Germline V gene data show CDR1 as ENHRY and CDR2 as SYGVKD. The CDR3, as DNA: TGTGCCACCAGTGAGTCCGAGACTGCCTATGTCAATGAGCAGTACTTC. Translating gives CATSESETAYVNEQYF.

The chain couples TRBV4-1 to TRBJ1-2, with D possibly matching TRBD1 (6 bases). This CDR3 region has 15 residues. Germline V lookup: CDR1 MGHRA, CDR2 YSYEKL. Trimming removed 1 base at V and 0 bases at J, with 9 bases between. CDR3 nucleotide sequence: TGCGCCAGCAGCCAAGGGACAGCAGCTAACTATGGCTACACCTTC. It specifies CASSQGTAANYGYTF.

The genes are TRBV12-3 or TRBV12-4 and TRBJ2-7; D may be TRBD1 or TRBD2 (5 bases each). Between the trimmed V and J ends, which lost 6 bases and 1 base, there was a span of 16 bases. The CDR3 is made up of 15 amino acids. The CDR3 DNA is TGTGCCAGCAGCAAAATTGGGACGTTTTCCTACGAGCAGTACTTC. This translates into CASSKIGTFSYEQYF.

This clonotype was seen a few times. The chain links TRBV7-8 to TRBJ2-1; D is undetermined. Deletions cut 2 bases from V and 6 bases from J, with 8 bases between. The CDR3 totals 13 residues. Looked up from germline, CDR1 is SGHVS and CDR2 is FQNEAQ. The CDR3 spells CASSLSAANEQFF. Written as DNA, the CDR3 is TGTGCCAGCAGCTTAAGCGCCGCCAATGAGCAGTTCTTC.

V and J are TRBV28 and TRBJ2-7, with 7 bases aligning to TRBD1. V gave up 5 bases and J gave up 6 bases; unmatched junction bases: 10. This CDR3 comprises 14 residues. Looked up from germline, CDR1 is MDHEN and CDR2 is SYDVKM. The DNA for the CDR3 is TGTGCCAGCAGTCTCCAGGGGGAGAGAGGCGAGCAGTACTTC. Translating gives CASSLQGERGEQYF.

The chain has TRBV11-2 and TRBJ2-6, with D hard to call. Trimming left V 1 base short and J 6 bases short, with 4 bases between. This CDR3 is 13 amino acids long. Germline lookup yields CDR1 SGHAT and CDR2 FQNNGV. CDR3 DNA sequence: TGTGCCAGCAGCTTAGGCGTGGCCAACGTCCTGACTTTC. This sequence encodes CASSLGVANVLTF.

V is TRBV27 and J is TRBJ1-2; 7 bases align to TRBD1. The J segment lost 6 bases and the V segment lost 8 bases, leaving 6 bases of the junction unmatched. Germline V gene data show CDR1 as MNHEY and CDR2 as SMNVEV (reference sequence). The length of the CDR3 is 12 residues. CDR3 sequence (DNA): TGTGCCAGCGCACAGGGGCGCAATGGCTACACCTTC. Residues: CASAQGRNGYTF.

The V call is TRBV12-3 or TRBV12-4, the J call TRBJ2-1; D perhaps matches TRBD2 (5 bases). V was shortened by 10 bases and J by 6 bases, with 13 bases between the two germline ends. This CDR3 region has 12 residues. Here the CDR3 DNA reads TGTGCCATAGATGGACGGGGCAATGAGCAGTTCTTC. The encoded protein is CAIDGRGNEQFF.

This clonotype was observed a handful of times. CDR3: CASSLLGHRPADTQYF. The CDR3 nucleotides are TGTGCCAGCAGCTTATTGGGACACCGCCCCGCAGATACGCAGTATTTT. The V call is TRBV7-9, the J call TRBJ2-3; D is possibly TRBD1 (6 bases). The CDR3 contains 16 residues. The ends were cut back, 2 bases at V and 4 bases at J, with 16 bases in the middle. CDR1 and CDR2 from the germline V gene are SEHNR and FQNEAQ (reference sequence). The full variable domain, its missing parts supplied by reference TRBV7-9 and TRBJ2-3, is DTGVSQNPRHKITKRGQNVTFRCDPISEHNRLYWYRQTLGQGPEFLTYFQNEAQLEKSRLLSDRFSAERPKGSFSTLEIQRTEQGDSAMYLCASSLLGHRPADTQYFGPGTRLTVL.

V usage is TRBV6-5 and J usage is TRBJ2-5, with no clear D. V was shortened by 5 bases and J by 0 bases, with 13 bases between the two germline ends. The germline CDR1 and CDR2 sequences are MNHEY and SVGAGI. The CDR3 is 15 residues long. This chain's CDR3 is CASSPRAEYQETQYF. DNA for the CDR3: TGTGCCAGCAGTCCCCGGGCAGAGTACCAAGAGACCCAGTACTTC.